Below are 14 T cell receptor beta chains sequenced from a single sample in a study of T cell responses to AZD1222 COVID-19 vaccine listed by TCRdb under 2021. Libraries were prepared through the immunoSEQ multiplex PCR assay. In TCRdb, the immuneACCESS table is reduced to in-frame sequences with V and J assigned. These tables do not hold every clone; where another copy was compared, an unresolved V gene accounts for under half, and the others remain unexplained. The sample table records 150,000 or so clones; 80% to 95% of these occur just once. The top ten clones comprise about 1.5% of the sample. This specimen's time point label, interpreted: baseline before first vaccination. Sequencing used peripheral blood, obtained on day 0 of AZD1222 vaccination. The receptors stem from an adult in good health.

The chain uses TRBV5-4 and TRBJ2-3; D unresolved. This CDR3 has 12 residues. The germline V gene has CDR1 SGHNT and CDR2 YYREEE (reference sequence). V lost 3 bases to trimming and J lost 10 bases, with 12 bases between them. In DNA form, the CDR3 reads TGTGCCAGCAGCTCCCCGGCGGCGGCGCAGTATTTT. Translated, it gives CASSSPAAAQYF.

V usage is TRBV11-2 and J usage is TRBJ1-1; D gene unclear. V was shortened by 1 base and J by 3 bases, with 18 bases between the two germline ends. Germline CDR1 SGHAT, CDR2 FQNNGV. This CDR3 is 17 amino acids long. CDR3 nucleotide sequence: TGTGCCAGCAGCTTAGTCTCCGTGCGGAGGTTGGACACTGAAGCTTTCTTT. Its protein is CASSLVSVRRLDTEAFF.

The table lists this clone with a count of one. The genes are TRBV3-1 (or the pseudogene TRBV3-2) and TRBJ1-1, with D perhaps matching TRBD1 (5 bases). The CDR3 has 13 residues. V gave up 8 bases and J gave up 3 bases, with 13 bases separating them. In germline, CDR1 is LGHDT, CDR2 YNNKEL (reference sequence). CDR3 bases: TGTGCCAGCTCCCCCGGGACCTACACTGAAGCTTTCTTT. The encoded protein is CASSPGTYTEAFF.

The V and J genes are TRBV2 and TRBJ2-7; TRBD1 matches 7 bases. The CDR3 extends over 15 amino acids. Looked up from germline, CDR1 is SNHLY and CDR2 is FYNNEI. V lost 7 bases and J lost 1; bases outside the gene matches: 10. As DNA, the CDR3 is TGTGCCAGCACCCCGGGGACAGTAGTTTCCTACGAGCAGTACTTC. This translates into CASTPGTVVSYEQYF.

The V gene is TRBV28, the J gene TRBJ2-1; D is perhaps TRBD2 (6 bases). This CDR3 region has 16 residues. Germline V gene lookup returns CDR1 MDHEN and CDR2 SYDVKM. With 5 bases removed from V and 5 bases from J, the gap between germline ends came to 19 bases. The CDR3 protein is CASSLIRTGDNNEQFF. The CDR3 nucleotides read TGTGCCAGCAGTCTCATTAGAACGGGAGACAACAATGAGCAGTTCTTC.

This clone was seen a handful of times. This sequence joins TRBV6-1 and TRBJ1-4, with D perhaps matching TRBD1 (5 bases). Trimming took off 3 bases at V and 8 bases at J, with 13 bases between the two ends. CDR1 MNHNS and CDR2 SASEGT come from the germline V gene. The length of the CDR3 is 14 residues. CDR3 sequence reads: CASSDVGRGEKLFF. CDR3 in DNA: TGTGCCAGCAGTGATGTGGGGCGCGGGGAAAAACTGTTTTTT.

The CDR3 sequence is CASSFLHEQYF. The CDR3 bases are TGTGCCAGCAGCTTTCTCCACGAGCAGTACTTC. This rearrangement joins TRBV5-6 to TRBJ2-7; unclear D gene. This CDR3 is built from 11 residues. V was trimmed by 2 bases and J by 5 bases, leaving 5 bases between them. The germline gives CDR1 SGHDT, CDR2 YYEEEE.

This clone was seen just once. J is TRBJ1-2 and V is TRBV4-1; tentatively, D is TRBD1 (5 bases). Trimming took 1 base from V and 7 from J, leaving 16 bases between them. The CDR3 contains 15 residues. Germline lookup yields CDR1 MGHRA and CDR2 YSYEKL. CDR3 in DNA: TGCGCCAGCAGCCAAGGGCTGGGGGTTGCTATTGGCTACACCTTC. Amino acids: CASSQGLGVAIGYTF.

The gene calls are TRBV7-9 and TRBJ2-7, with a possible D match to TRBD1 (5 bases). Germline lookup yields CDR1 SEHNR and CDR2 FQNEAQ (reference sequence). V was clipped by 5 bases and J by 3 bases, with 14 bases between them. The CDR3 contains 14 residues. The CDR3 sequence is CASSRPTASYEQYF. CDR3 sequence (DNA): TGTGCCAGCAGCCGTCCGACAGCGAGCTACGAGCAGTACTTC. The whole variable domain, remainder taken from reference TRBV7-9 and TRBJ2-7, is DTGVSQNPRHKITKRGQNVTFRCDPISEHNRLYWYRQTLGQGPEFLTYFQNEAQLEKSRLLSDRFSAERPKGSFSTLEIQRTEQGDSAMYLCASSRPTASYEQYFGPGTRLTVT.

The V gene is TRBV6-1, the J gene TRBJ1-1, with D possibly being TRBD1 (6 bases). V was cut by 3 bases and J by 1 base, with 9 bases left in between. CDR3 length: 14 residues. The germline gives CDR1 MNHNS, CDR2 SASEGT. CDR3: CASSDRGANTEAFF. For the CDR3, the DNA is TGTGCCAGCAGTGATCGGGGGGCGAACACTGAAGCTTTCTTT.

The chain links TRBV28 to TRBJ1-1; maybe TRBD1 (5 bases). V lost 5 bases and J 3 bases, leaving 13 bases between the germline ends. Germline V CDR1 and CDR2: MDHEN, SYDVKM. This CDR3 spans 14 amino acids. The DNA for the CDR3 is TGTGCCAGCAGTCGATCGGGGCTGTACACTGAAGCTTTCTTT. It is translated as CASSRSGLYTEAFF.

The chain has TRBV3-1 (or the pseudogene TRBV3-2) and TRBJ1-2, with D unclear. The CDR3 is 15 amino acids. V was shortened by 1 base and J by 8 bases, with 17 bases between the two germline ends. From germline, CDR1 is LGHDT and CDR2 YNNKEL (reference sequence). The CDR3 region is CASSQGSSAFAGYTF. As DNA, the CDR3 is TGTGCCAGCAGCCAAGGATCGTCAGCCTTCGCGGGCTACACCTTC.

J is TRBJ1-5 and V is TRBV7-8; 8 nucleotides line up with TRBD1. This CDR3 contains 16 residues. Germline loops: CDR1 SGHVS, CDR2 FQNEAQ. J lost 2 bases, V lost 0 bases, and 3 bases had no gene match. Written as DNA, the CDR3 is TGTGCCAGCAGCTTAGCCCCGACAGGGGGCAATCAGCCCCAGCATTTT. It is translated as CASSLAPTGGNQPQHF.

V gene TRBV5-4 combines with J gene TRBJ1-2; TRBD1 agrees at 11 bases. The CDR3 totals 15 residues. Per germline, CDR1 SGHNT and CDR2 YYREEE (reference sequence). Trimming cost V 2 bases and J 3 bases; bases outside gene matches: 3. The CDR3 coding sequence is TGTGCCAGCAGCTTCGGGACAGGGGGGGACTATGGCTACACCTTC. Its translation: CASSFGTGGDYGYTF.